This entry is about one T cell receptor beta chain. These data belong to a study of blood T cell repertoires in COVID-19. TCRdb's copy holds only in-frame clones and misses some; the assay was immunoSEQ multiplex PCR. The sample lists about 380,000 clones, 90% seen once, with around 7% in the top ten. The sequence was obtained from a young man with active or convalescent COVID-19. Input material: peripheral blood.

This CDR3 is CASSESAGMNEQFF. The CDR3 DNA follows: TGCGCCAGCAGTGAGTCGGCAGGGATGAATGAGCAGTTCTTC. V and J are TRBV10-2 and TRBJ2-1; D may be TRBD1 (5 bases). The CDR3 is 14 amino acids. V lost 0 bases and J 7 bases, leaving 10 bases between the germline ends. Germline CDR1 is WSHSY and CDR2 is SAAADI.